This is a list of T cell receptor beta chains from one sample in a study of blood T cells in healthy people across ages. TCRdb analysed the 5' RACE reads with MiXCR anew, one entry per CDR3 protein. The sample comprises 980,000 or so distinct CDR3 sequences, roughly 50% of which are singletons, and around an eighth rests with the top ten. Sequencing used blood. Receptors were obtained from a man aged 25 to 40 in good health. Each CDR3 is given with its conserved first and last residue. The order of the fields is J gene, D gene, V gene, clone size, CDR3 DNA, CDR3 protein. A D gene is named only where the DNA matches it firmly. A row's size may be missing; if present it is once, few, many or a size class.

>TRBJ2-1|TRBD2|TRBV4-3|many
TGCGCCAGCAGCCAAGGACTAGCGGGGTACAATGAGCAGTTCTTC
CASSQGLAGYNEQFF
>TRBJ1-1|NA|TRBV2|NA
TGTGCCAGCAGTTCCTCGATTTCGCAAACGGGAGCTTTCTTT
CASSSSISQTGAFF
>TRBJ2-3|NA|TRBV7-9|NA
TGTGCCAGCAGCTTAGGGACTCAAGCTCTCGCAGATACGCAGTATTTT
CASSLGTQALADTQYF
>TRBJ2-3|TRBD2|TRBV12-3/TRBV12-4|NA
TGTGCCAGCAGTCCCCGGGGACTAGCGGGGGGCCAAGATACGCAGTATTTT
CASSPRGLAGGQDTQYF
>TRBJ2-7|NA|TRBV7-2|few
TGTGCCAGCAGCTCGAACAGGGCAACTAAACAGTACTTC
CASSSNRATKQYF
>TRBJ2-3|NA|TRBV7-9|NA
TGTGCCAGCAGCCCACAGGGTCTAAGCACAGATACGCAGTATTTT
CASSPQGLSTDTQYF
>TRBJ1-6|NA|TRBV20-1|few
TGCAGTGCTAGAGAGAACTCCTATAATTCACCCCTCCACTTT
CSARENSYNSPLHF
>TRBJ2-7|NA|TRBV27|once
TGTGCCAGCAGTTTCAGGGAGGCCTACGAGCAGTACTTC
CASSFREAYEQYF
>TRBJ2-7|NA|TRBV28|NA
TGTGCCTACAGCAATGGGGCAGGGGATTCCCTATACGAGCAGTACTTC
CAYSNGAGDSLYEQYF
>TRBJ2-4|NA|TRBV30|NA
TGTGCCTGGAGCCCCGACGGGTCCTTAGCCAAAAACATTCAGTACTTC
CAWSPDGSLAKNIQYF
>TRBJ2-1|TRBD2|TRBV2|NA
TGTGCCAGCAGGCAGGGACTAGCGGGGACTTTGGAGCAGTTCTTC
CASRQGLAGTLEQFF
>TRBJ1-2|NA|TRBV30|NA
TGTGCCTGGAGCAGGGCCTATGGCTACACCTTC
CAWSRAYGYTF
>TRBJ1-5|TRBD1|TRBV19|many
TGTGCCAGTACCGTGGGACAGGAGTATCAGCCCCAGCATTTT
CASTVGQEYQPQHF
>TRBJ2-7|NA|TRBV20-1|NA
TGCAGTGCTAGAAACCAGAACTACGAGCAGTACTTC
CSARNQNYEQYF
>TRBJ1-1|TRBD1|TRBV7-2|NA
TGTGCCAGCATCAGGACAGGGGGCGTTATCGCTGAAGCTTTCTTT
CASIRTGGVIAEAFF
>TRBJ2-1|NA|TRBV3-1|few
TGTGCCAGCAGCCAAGTACGGACCGATGAGCAGTTCTTC
CASSQVRTDEQFF